This section outlines one TCR beta chain sequence together with its context. The CDR3 runs to 13 residues. The V end was cut by 4 bases, the J end by 0 bases, with 7 bases between. Germline CDR1 SQVTM, CDR2 ANQGSEA. This sample is part of a study of blood T cell repertoires in COVID-19. For the study at large: Researchers got acute and convalescent COVID-19 samples from the United States, Italy and Spain. Sources were T cells, B-cell-depleted T cells, or PBMCs; the material itself was cDNA or gDNA.

Method: immunoSEQ multiplex PCR; TCRdb's copy keeps in-frame clones and lacks some. The sample carries about 100,000 clones, 85% to 90% recorded once. The TCR sequence derives from a human donor in a cohort sampled during active COVID-19. Sequencing used peripheral blood. This chain connects TRBV29-1 to TRBJ1-5; tentatively, D is TRBD1 (5 bases). CDR3 sequence reads: CSVAGNSNQPQHF. DNA for the CDR3: TGCAGCGTTGCAGGGAATAGCAATCAGCCCCAGCATTTT.